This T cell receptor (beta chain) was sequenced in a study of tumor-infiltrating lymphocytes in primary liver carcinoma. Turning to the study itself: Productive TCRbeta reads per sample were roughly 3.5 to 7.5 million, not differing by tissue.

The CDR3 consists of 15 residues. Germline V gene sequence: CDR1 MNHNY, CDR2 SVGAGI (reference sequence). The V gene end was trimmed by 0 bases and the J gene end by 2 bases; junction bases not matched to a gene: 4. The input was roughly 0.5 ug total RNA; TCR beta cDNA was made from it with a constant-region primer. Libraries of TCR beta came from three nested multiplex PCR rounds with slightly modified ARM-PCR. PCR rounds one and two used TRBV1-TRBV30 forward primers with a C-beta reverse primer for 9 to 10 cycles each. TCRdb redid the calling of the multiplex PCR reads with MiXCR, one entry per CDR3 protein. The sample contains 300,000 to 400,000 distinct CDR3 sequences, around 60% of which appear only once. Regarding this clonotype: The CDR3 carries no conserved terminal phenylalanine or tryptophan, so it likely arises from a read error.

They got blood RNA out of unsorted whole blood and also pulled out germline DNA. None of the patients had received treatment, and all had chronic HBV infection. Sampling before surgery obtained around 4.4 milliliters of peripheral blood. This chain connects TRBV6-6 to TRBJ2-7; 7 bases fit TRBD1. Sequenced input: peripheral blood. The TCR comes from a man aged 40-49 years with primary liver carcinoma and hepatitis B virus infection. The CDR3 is CASSYSGQEAYEQYI. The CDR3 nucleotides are TGTGCCAGCAGTTACTCAGGACAGGAGGCCTACGAGCAGTACATC.